Shown below are 28 T cell receptor beta chains from a single sample sequenced in a study of T cells after somatic rescue of genetic block (dated by TCRdb to the early 2020s). Library prep was done by the immunoSEQ multiplex PCR assay. Here the immuneACCESS table is served through TCRdb, limited to in-frame sequences with V and J called. Missing clones are a known gap in these copies; in checked studies unresolved V genes cover under half, and the rest lacks a known reason. This sample gives 45,000 to 55,000 clones in total; roughly 96% of them show up just once. The ten largest clones take up approximately 0.075% of the sample. Sequencing input: peripheral blood mononuclear cells (PBMCs). The source of these receptors is a child under two years old.

The J gene is TRBJ2-7, the V gene TRBV7-2, with 11 bases that match TRBD2. Germline V lookup: CDR1 SGHTA, CDR2 FQGNSA. V lost 5 bases, J lost 4 bases, and 7 bases stayed unmatched. This CDR3 region has 15 residues. CDR3 sequence reads: CASSRPTSGIYEQYF. CDR3 sequence (DNA): TGTGCCAGCAGCCGACCGACTAGCGGGATATACGAGCAGTACTTC.

V usage is TRBV10-2 and J usage is TRBJ1-5; 7 bases are a match to TRBD1. The germline V gene encodes CDR1 WSHSY and CDR2 SAAADI. The CDR3 spans 16 residues. Trimming at V came to 3 bases and at J to 2 bases, leaving 7 bases not matched to a gene. The CDR3 region is CASSDIWQGGNQPQHF. The DNA for the CDR3 is TGCGCCAGCAGTGATATTTGGCAGGGGGGCAATCAGCCCCAGCATTTT.

The chain has TRBV10-3 and TRBJ1-3; no clear D gene. The germline gives CDR1 ENHRY, CDR2 SYGVKD. V shed 6 bases and J shed 0 bases, with 12 bases lying between them. The CDR3 covers 15 residues. The CDR3 protein is CAIRPGRNSGNTIYF. As DNA, the CDR3 is TGTGCCATCAGGCCTGGGCGGAACTCTGGAAACACCATATATTTT.

This chain connects TRBV21-1 to TRBJ2-7; the D call TRBD1 from the table was never checked on the DNA. TRBV21-1 is shown as a pseudogene. This CDR3 has 16 amino acids. The CDR3 nucleotides read TGTGCCAGCAGCAAAGCGTGTCAGGTAAGCTCCTACGAGCAGTACTTC. It translates to CASSKACQVSSYEQYF.

The chain carries TRBV4-3 and TRBJ2-4; the D is unclear. The V end lost 1 base, the J end lost 0 bases, and 10 bases lay between the germline ends. The CDR3 is 16 residues long. CDR1 and CDR2 from the germline V gene are LGHNA and YSLEER. CDR3 nucleotide sequence: TGCGCCAGCAGCCAAGGAATACGGACAGCCAAAAACATTCAGTACTTC. It specifies CASSQGIRTAKNIQYF.

The chain is built from TRBV10-2 and TRBJ1-1; no firm D call. The CDR3 contains 14 residues. The V and J ends lost 0 bases and 4 bases respectively, with 9 bases between them. Germline V CDR1 and CDR2: WSHSY, SAAADI. The CDR3 DNA follows: TGCGCCAGCAGTGAGTCGATGGTGGGCACTGAAGCTTTCTTT. Its translation is CASSESMVGTEAFF.

V and J are TRBV5-1 and TRBJ2-5; TRBD2 matches 8 bases. With 2 bases clipped from V and 1 base from J, the junction kept 7 bases outside the gene matches. Germline loops: CDR1 SGHRS, CDR2 YFSETQ. The CDR3 spans 16 residues. CDR3 loop: CASSLGLAGFQETQYF. The CDR3 bases are TGCGCCAGCAGCTTAGGCCTAGCGGGTTTCCAAGAGACCCAGTACTTC. Based on the CDR3 plus reference TRBV5-1 and TRBJ2-5, the full variable domain is KAGVTQTPRYLIKTRGQQVTLSCSPISGHRSVSWYQQTPGQGLQFLFEYFSETQRNKGNFPGRFSGRQFSNSRSEMNVSTLELGDSALYLCASSLGLAGFQETQYFGPGTRLLVL.

This chain joins TRBV10-3 and TRBJ2-7, with D perhaps being TRBD1 or TRBD2 (5 bases each). CDR3 length: 14 amino acids. The ends were cut back, 3 bases at V and 3 bases at J, with 12 bases in the middle. Germline values: CDR1 ENHRY, CDR2 SYGVKD. DNA of the CDR3: TGTGCCATCAGTGATGGGGGAAAAGGCTACGAGCAGTACTTC. Translation: CAISDGGKGYEQYF.

The chain uses TRBV11-2 and TRBJ2-1; D possibly corresponds to TRBD2 (5 bases). CDR3 size: 16 residues. The germline CDR1 and CDR2 sequences are SGHAT and FQNNGV. V was clipped by 2 bases and J by 6 bases, with 17 bases between them. The CDR3 DNA sequence: TGTGCCAGCAGCTTATTAGCGCCTACATTAGGCAATGAGCAGTTCTTC. The encoded protein is CASSLLAPTLGNEQFF. Based on the CDR3 plus reference TRBV11-2 and TRBJ2-1, the full variable domain is EAGVAQSPRYKIIEKRQSVAFWCNPISGHATLYWYQQILGQGPKLLIQFQNNGVVDDSQLPKDRFSAERLKGVDSTLKIQPAKLEDSAVYLCASSLLAPTLGNEQFFGPGTRLTVL.

The gene calls are TRBV7-2 and TRBJ2-2; D not resolved. The ends were cut back, 2 bases at V and 5 bases at J, with 12 bases in the middle. Germline assignment: CDR1 SGHTA and CDR2 FQGNSA. The CDR3 length is 15 residues. CDR3 amino acids: CASSLIPIRTGELFF. CDR3 DNA: TGTGCCAGCAGCTTAATCCCGATCAGGACCGGGGAGCTGTTTTTT.

The gene calls are TRBV7-6 and TRBJ2-5; D is uncertain. Trimming pared 3 bases from V and 0 bases from J, leaving 8 bases between. CDR3 size: 14 residues. Germline-derived CDR1 and CDR2 are SGHVS and FNYEAQ. CDR3 sequence: CASSFRAHQETQYF. CDR3 in DNA: TGTGCCAGCAGCTTCCGGGCCCACCAAGAGACCCAGTACTTC.

This sequence joins TRBV18 and TRBJ2-7, with 10 bases matching TRBD2. With 5 bases clipped from V and 2 bases from J, the junction kept 9 bases outside the gene matches. There are 16 residues in the CDR3. Per the germline V gene, CDR1 is KGHSH and CDR2 is LQKENI. CDR3 nucleotide sequence: TGTGCCAGCTCAGCCTCTCCTAGCGGGAGCACCTACGAGCAGTACTTC. This sequence encodes CASSASPSGSTYEQYF.

This clone has only one observation. The chain carries TRBV5-1 and TRBJ2-1; 8 bases are shared with TRBD2. After removal of 4 bases from V and 5 bases from J, the junction contained 5 bases not matched to a gene. The CDR3 is 14 amino acids. Germline V gene lookup returns CDR1 SGHRS and CDR2 YFSETQ. CDR3: CASSILAGNNEQFF. The DNA for the CDR3 is TGCGCCAGCAGCATATTAGCGGGGAACAATGAGCAGTTCTTC. The full variable domain, rest sourced from reference TRBV5-1 and TRBJ2-1, is KAGVTQTPRYLIKTRGQQVTLSCSPISGHRSVSWYQQTPGQGLQFLFEYFSETQRNKGNFPGRFSGRQFSNSRSEMNVSTLELGDSALYLCASSILAGNNEQFFGPGTRLTVL.

The rearrangement joins TRBV5-1 to TRBJ2-7; D possibly uses TRBD1 or TRBD2 (6 bases each). The CDR3 totals 15 residues. Germline V gives CDR1 SGHRS, CDR2 YFSETQ. Trimming pared 5 bases from V and 5 bases from J, leaving 20 bases between. CDR3 in DNA: TGCGCCAGCAGTACAGGAGGGGGAGGAGGTAACGAGCAGTACTTC. It yields the protein CASSTGGGGGNEQYF.

V gene TRBV19 combines with J gene TRBJ2-2; possibly TRBD1 for D (6 bases). The CDR3 covers 15 residues. Germline CDR1 reads LNHDA; CDR2 reads SQIVND (reference sequence). V dropped 1 base and J dropped 0 bases, with 6 bases sitting between them. CDR3 residues: CASSIGQANTGELFF. The CDR3 DNA reads as TGTGCCAGTAGTATAGGACAGGCGAACACCGGGGAGCTGTTTTTT.

V usage is TRBV6-5 and J usage is TRBJ1-1; possible D gene TRBD1, 6 bases. Germline V gene sequence: CDR1 MNHEY, CDR2 SVGAGI. V was shortened by 5 bases and J by 1 base, with 8 bases between the two germline ends. CDR3 length: 13 residues. The CDR3 region has the DNA TGTGCCAGCAGTAAAGGGGGGAACACTGAAGCTTTCTTT. Its protein is CASSKGGNTEAFF.

This clone appeared once. The V and J genes are TRBV11-1 and TRBJ2-7; 8 nucleotides match TRBD1. This CDR3 is 16 amino acids long. CDR1 is SGHAT, CDR2 FQDESV, per germline (reference sequence). With V trimmed by 4 bases and J by 3 bases, 11 bases remained unmatched. The CDR3 is CASSYATGTGGYEQYF. The CDR3 DNA reads TGTGCCAGCAGCTATGCAACCGGGACAGGAGGCTACGAGCAGTACTTC.

The V call is TRBV7-2, the J call TRBJ2-7; D remains ambiguous. The CDR3 is 15 amino acids. Per the germline V gene, CDR1 is SGHTA and CDR2 is FQGNSA. The germline V and J ends were trimmed by 3 bases and 3 bases, with 15 bases remaining between them. The chain's CDR3 is CASSFDDGPLYEQYF. The CDR3 nucleotides are TGTGCCAGCAGCTTCGACGACGGACCCCTCTACGAGCAGTACTTC. The full variable domain, in which reference TRBV7-2 and TRBJ2-7 provide the parts outside the CDR3, is GAGVSQSPSNKVTEKGKDVELRCDPISGHTALYWYRQSLGQGLEFLIYFQGNSAPDKSGLPSDRFSAERTGGSVSTLTIQRTQQEDSAVYLCASSFDDGPLYEQYFGPGTRLTVT.

CDR3 nucleotides: TGTGCCAGCAGCTTACAGGGCAAAAACATTCAGTACTTC. This translates into CASSLQGKNIQYF. This sequence joins TRBV7-9 and TRBJ2-4, with D perhaps TRBD1 (5 bases). Germline CDR1 reads SEHNR; CDR2 reads FQNEAQ (reference sequence). V shed 2 bases and J shed 3 bases, with 5 bases lying between them. This CDR3 region has 13 residues.

Comments on this clone: Other nucleotide sequences in the sample specify the same CDR3. The V and J genes are TRBV29-1 and TRBJ1-1; TRBD1 agrees at 7 bases. V was clipped by 4 bases and J by 1 base; unmatched bases: 0. Germline CDR1 is SQVTM and CDR2 is ANQGSEA. The CDR3 totals 12 residues. The CDR3 DNA reads TGCAGCGTTGGGACAGGGAACACTGAAGCTTTCTTT. Translated, it gives CSVGTGNTEAFF. The entire variable domain, with the rest obtained from reference TRBV29-1 and TRBJ1-1, is as follows: SAVISQKPSRDICQRGTSLTIQCQVDSQVTMMFWYRQQPGQSLTLIATANQGSEATYESGFVIDKFPISRPNLTFSTLTVSNMSPEDSSIYLCSVGTGNTEAFFGQGTRLTVV.

The chain is built from TRBV18 and TRBJ1-1; D is undetermined. This CDR3 is 16 amino acids long. CDR1 is KGHSH, CDR2 LQKENI, per germline. V was trimmed by 3 bases and J by 0 bases, leaving 14 bases between them. DNA of the CDR3: TGTGCCAGCTCACCTCGGGTGGCAGTCATGAACACTGAAGCTTTCTTT. Its translation is CASSPRVAVMNTEAFF.

This chain links TRBV4-1 with TRBJ2-7; no clear D. V dropped 1 base and J dropped 2 bases, with 6 bases sitting between them. Germline V gives CDR1 MGHRA, CDR2 YSYEKL. The CDR3 contains 13 residues. Written as DNA, the CDR3 is TGCGCCAGCAGCCAAGTAGGGCCCTACGAGCAGTACTTC. It yields the protein CASSQVGPYEQYF.

This CDR3 is CASSWDTYNEQFF. In DNA, the CDR3 is TGTGCCAGCAGCTGGGACACCTACAATGAGCAGTTCTTC. This sequence joins TRBV7-3 and TRBJ2-1, with D possibly TRBD1 on 6 matching bases. This CDR3 contains 13 residues. V lost 4 bases, J lost 2 bases, and 6 bases lay in between. Per the germline V gene, CDR1 is SGHTA and CDR2 is FQGTGA.

The chain joins TRBV6-6 to TRBJ2-1; 8 nucleotides align to TRBD1. Per the germline V gene, CDR1 is MNHNY and CDR2 is SVGAGI (reference sequence). V lost 3 bases to trimming and J lost 3 bases; unmatched junction nucleotides: 4. The CDR3 is made up of 15 amino acids. CDR3 DNA: TGTGCCAGCAGTTATCCAGGACAGGGCTACAATGAGCAGTTCTTC. As protein: CASSYPGQGYNEQFF.

J is TRBJ2-1 and V is TRBV5-1; 7 positions agree with TRBD2. V lost 1 base and J lost 1; bases outside the gene matches: 2. CDR1 and CDR2 (germline): SGHRS, YFSETQ. This CDR3 has 15 amino acids. The CDR3 spells CASSLNGGSYNEQFF. In DNA, the CDR3 is TGCGCCAGCAGCTTGAACGGGGGGTCCTACAATGAGCAGTTCTTC.

The chain joins TRBV27 to TRBJ2-7; possibly TRBD2 for D (6 bases). Between the trimmed V and J ends, which lost 6 bases and 4 bases, there was a span of 16 bases. This CDR3 has 14 amino acids. Per the germline V gene, CDR1 is MNHEY and CDR2 is SMNVEV (reference sequence). CDR3 DNA: TGTGCCAGCAGCCTGCGGGGTGGCAGTTACGAGCAGTACTTC. The encoded protein is CASSLRGGSYEQYF.

The chain joins TRBV18 to TRBJ1-5; the D is unclear. The germline V gene encodes CDR1 KGHSH and CDR2 LQKENI. The length of the CDR3 is 13 residues. V lost 3 bases and J 4 bases, leaving 7 bases between the germline ends. CDR3 bases: TGTGCCAGCTCACCCACCAGGAATCAGCCCCAGCATTTT. It encodes CASSPTRNQPQHF.

J is TRBJ1-4 and V is TRBV7-9; 9 positions agree with TRBD1. This CDR3 region has 16 residues. The V gene end was trimmed by 5 bases and the J gene end by 4 bases; junction bases not matched to a gene: 8. Germline V lookup: CDR1 SEHNR, CDR2 FQNEAQ (reference sequence). The CDR3 sequence: CASSLLTGGSNEKLFF. CDR3 coding DNA: TGTGCCAGCAGCCTCCTGACAGGGGGGAGTAATGAAAAACTGTTTTTT. Drawing the rest from reference TRBV7-9 and TRBJ1-4, the complete variable domain is DTGVSQNPRHKITKRGQNVTFRCDPISEHNRLYWYRQTLGQGPEFLTYFQNEAQLEKSRLLSDRFSAERPKGSFSTLEIQRTEQGDSAMYLCASSLLTGGSNEKLFFGSGTQLSVL.